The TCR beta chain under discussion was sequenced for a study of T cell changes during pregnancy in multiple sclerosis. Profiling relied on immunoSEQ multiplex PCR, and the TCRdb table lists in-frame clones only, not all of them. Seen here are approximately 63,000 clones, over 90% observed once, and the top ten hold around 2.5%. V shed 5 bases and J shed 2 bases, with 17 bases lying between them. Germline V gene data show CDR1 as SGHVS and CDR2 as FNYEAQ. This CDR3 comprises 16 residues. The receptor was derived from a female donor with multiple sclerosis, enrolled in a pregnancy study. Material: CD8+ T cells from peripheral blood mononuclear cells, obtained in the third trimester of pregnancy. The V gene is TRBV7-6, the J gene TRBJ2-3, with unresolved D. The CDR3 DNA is TGTGCCAGCAGCCCCCAACAGACCAGAATCACAGATACGCAGTATTTT. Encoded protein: CASSPQQTRITDTQYF.